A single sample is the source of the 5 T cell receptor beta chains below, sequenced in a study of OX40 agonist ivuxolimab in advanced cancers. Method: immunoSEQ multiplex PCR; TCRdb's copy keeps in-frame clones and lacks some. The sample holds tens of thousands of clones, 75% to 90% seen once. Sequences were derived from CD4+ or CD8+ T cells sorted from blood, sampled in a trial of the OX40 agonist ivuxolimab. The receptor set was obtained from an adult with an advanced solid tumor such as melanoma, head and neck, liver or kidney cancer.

CDR3 sequence: CASSLQGSDTQYF. In nucleotides, the CDR3 is TGTGCCAGCAGTTTACAGGGATCAGATACGCAGTATTTT. The genes are TRBV28 and TRBJ2-3; a weak D match, TRBD1 (5 bases). Germline loops: CDR1 MDHEN, CDR2 SYDVKM. This CDR3 region has 13 residues. The V end lost 2 bases, the J end lost 4 bases, and 7 bases lay between the germline ends.

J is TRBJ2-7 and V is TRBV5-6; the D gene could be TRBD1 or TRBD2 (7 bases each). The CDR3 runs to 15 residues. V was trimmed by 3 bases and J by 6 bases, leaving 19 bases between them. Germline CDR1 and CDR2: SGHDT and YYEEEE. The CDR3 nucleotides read TGTGCCAGCAGCTCCGGGACAGCGGGACGTGTCGAGCAGTACTTC. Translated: CASSSGTAGRVEQYF.

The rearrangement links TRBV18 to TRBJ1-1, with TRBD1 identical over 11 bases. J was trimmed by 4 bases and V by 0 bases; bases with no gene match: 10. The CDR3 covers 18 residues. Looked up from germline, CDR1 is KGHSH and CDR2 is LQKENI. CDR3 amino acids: CASSPPRGQGALGTEAFF. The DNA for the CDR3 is TGTGCCAGCTCACCACCTCGAGGACAGGGGGCGTTGGGCACTGAAGCTTTCTTT.

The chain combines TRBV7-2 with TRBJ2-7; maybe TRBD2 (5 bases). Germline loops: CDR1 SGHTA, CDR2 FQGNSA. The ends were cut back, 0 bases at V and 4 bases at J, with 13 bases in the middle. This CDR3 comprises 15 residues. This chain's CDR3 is CASSLALGIEYEQYF. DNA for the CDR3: TGTGCCAGCAGCTTAGCGCTCGGGATAGAGTACGAGCAGTACTTC.

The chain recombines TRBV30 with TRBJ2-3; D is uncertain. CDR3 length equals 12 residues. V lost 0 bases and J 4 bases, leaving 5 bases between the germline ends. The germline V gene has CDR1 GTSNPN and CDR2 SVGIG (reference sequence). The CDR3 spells CAWSVGPDTQYF. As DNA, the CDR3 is TGTGCCTGGAGTGTAGGCCCAGATACGCAGTATTTT.